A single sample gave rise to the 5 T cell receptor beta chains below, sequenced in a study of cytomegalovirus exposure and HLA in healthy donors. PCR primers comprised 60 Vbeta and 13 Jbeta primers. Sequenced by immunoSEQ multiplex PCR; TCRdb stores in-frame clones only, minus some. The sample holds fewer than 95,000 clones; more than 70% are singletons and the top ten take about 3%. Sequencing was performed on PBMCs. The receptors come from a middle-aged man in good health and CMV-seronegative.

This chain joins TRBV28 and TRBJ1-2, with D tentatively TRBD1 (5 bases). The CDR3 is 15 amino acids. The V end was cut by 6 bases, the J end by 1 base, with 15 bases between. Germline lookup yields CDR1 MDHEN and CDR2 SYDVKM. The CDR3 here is CASRTGGFGNYGYTF. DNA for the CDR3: TGTGCCAGCAGAACGGGGGGATTTGGTAACTATGGCTACACCTTC.

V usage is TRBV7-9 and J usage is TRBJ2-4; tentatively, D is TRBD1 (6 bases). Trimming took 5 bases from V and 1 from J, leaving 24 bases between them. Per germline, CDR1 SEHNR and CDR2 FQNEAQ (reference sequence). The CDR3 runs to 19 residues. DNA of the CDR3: TGTGCCAGCAGCGCGCGGTGGGACACCGAACCTAGGGCCAAAAACATTCAGTACTTC. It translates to CASSARWDTEPRAKNIQYF.

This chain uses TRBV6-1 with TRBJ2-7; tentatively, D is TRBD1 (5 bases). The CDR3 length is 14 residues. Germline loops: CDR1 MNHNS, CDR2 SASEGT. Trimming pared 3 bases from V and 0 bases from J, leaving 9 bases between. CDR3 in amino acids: CASSDRTFSYEQYF. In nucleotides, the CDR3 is TGTGCCAGCAGTGACCGGACATTCTCCTACGAGCAGTACTTC.

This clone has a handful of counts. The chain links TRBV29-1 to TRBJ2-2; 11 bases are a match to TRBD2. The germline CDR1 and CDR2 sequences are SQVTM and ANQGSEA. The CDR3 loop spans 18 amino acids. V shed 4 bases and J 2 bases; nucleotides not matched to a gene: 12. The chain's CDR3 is CSVAASSGGAINTGELFF. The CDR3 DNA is TGCAGCGTTGCGGCGAGTAGCGGGGGGGCCATTAACACCGGGGAGCTGTTTTTT.

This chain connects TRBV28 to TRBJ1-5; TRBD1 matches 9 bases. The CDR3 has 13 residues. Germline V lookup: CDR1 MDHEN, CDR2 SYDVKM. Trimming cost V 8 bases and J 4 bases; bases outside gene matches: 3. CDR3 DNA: TGTGCCAGCCGGACAGGGGATAATCAGCCCCAGCATTTT. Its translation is CASRTGDNQPQHF.